Listed below are T cell receptor beta chains from one sample, sequenced in a study of neurological immune-mediated disorders. One entry per CDR3 protein results from TCRdb running MiXCR on the 5' RACE reads. The sample contains roughly 74,000 distinct CDR3 sequences, 5.2% of which appear only once. Specimen: PBMCs. The receptors derive from a man younger than 35 with multiple sclerosis. Both conserved end residues are part of each CDR3. D genes are given only for firm matches. Not every row has a clone size; where given, it reads once, few, many or a size class.

V	D	J	size	DNA	CDR3
TRBV5-6	NA	TRBJ2-3	NA	TGTGCCAGCAGCTTGGTCGGTAGGCCAGATACGCAGTATTTT	CASSLVGRPDTQYF
TRBV7-9	NA	TRBJ1-2	many	TGTGCCAGCAGCTTAAATCCCGAGACAGCCCGCACCTTC	CASSLNPETARTF
TRBV27	NA	TRBJ1-5	many	TGTGCCAGCAGTTTATCCCCAGGGCAGCCCCAGCATTTT	CASSLSPGQPQHF
TRBV3-1	NA	TRBJ1-1	many	TGTGCCAGCAGTGCGGACAGTCGGAACACTGAAGCTTTCTTT	CASSADSRNTEAFF
TRBV5-1	NA	TRBJ2-3	few	TGCGCCAGCAGCTTGGGTAGCGCTGATACGCAGTATTTT	CASSLGSADTQYF
TRBV5-1	NA	TRBJ1-6	many	TGCGCCAGCAGCTTCGGAGAGGTGGGGACTAATTCACCCCTCCACTTT	CASSFGEVGTNSPLHF
TRBV28	NA	TRBJ2-5	many	TGTGCCAGCAGTCCGCAGGGGCTAGAGACCCAGTACTTC	CASSPQGLETQYF
TRBV12-3/TRBV12-4	NA	TRBJ2-1	many	TGTGCCAGCAGGGGGGTAAATGAGCAGTTCTTC	CASRGVNEQFF
TRBV5-1	TRBD1	TRBJ2-1	many	TGCGCCAGCAGCTCCCGAGGGACAGGCAATACCTACAATGAGCAGTTCTTC	CASSSRGTGNTYNEQFF
TRBV10-3	TRBD2	TRBJ2-7	many	TGTGCCATCAGGCCCCGGGTAGTAGCGGGAGCATTATACGAGCAGTACTTC	CAIRPRVVAGALYEQYF
TRBV20-1	NA	TRBJ2-5	NA	TGCAGTGCTAGCCCGTGGGGTGTGCGGGAGACCCAGTACTTC	CSASPWGVRETQYF
TRBV7-2	NA	TRBJ2-2	many	TGTGCCAGCAGCGCGGCTAGCGCCTACACCGGGGAGCTGTTTTTT	CASSAASAYTGELFF
TRBV7-2	TRBD2	TRBJ2-7	many	TGTGCCAGCAGCACCGGGAGGACTAGCGGGATAAGTTTTTACGAGCAGTACTTC	CASSTGRTSGISFYEQYF
TRBV9	NA	TRBJ1-1	many	TGTGCCAGCAGCGTAGGAAGCGGGCTCACTGAAGCTTTCTTT	CASSVGSGLTEAFF
TRBV11-1	NA	TRBJ2-7	NA	TGTGCCAGCAGTCGGGACATGCTAGACCACGAGCAGTACTTC	CASSRDMLDHEQYF
TRBV20-1	NA	TRBJ2-2	many	TGCAGTGCTAGAACTAGCCTGAACACCGGGGAGCTGTTTTTT	CSARTSLNTGELFF
TRBV20-1	NA	TRBJ2-3	many	TGCAGTGCTACTCACGGCGATACGCAGTATTTT	CSATHGDTQYF
TRBV7-2	NA	TRBJ1-2	many	TGTGCCAGCAGCCCGTGGGGGAGCGACTATGGCTACACCTTC	CASSPWGSDYGYTF
TRBV9	NA	TRBJ2-1	many	TGTGCCAGCAGCGCGACTGGCAATGAGCAGTTCTTC	CASSATGNEQFF
TRBV7-9	NA	TRBJ2-3	many	TGTGCCAGCAGCTTAGCTTGGAACGCAGATACGCAGTATTTT	CASSLAWNADTQYF
TRBV20-1	NA	TRBJ2-1	many	TGCAGTGCTAGGTACGGCAATGAGCAGTTCTTC	CSARYGNEQFF
TRBV29-1	NA	TRBJ2-2	many	TGCAGCTCCCCTAGGCGGGGTAGGACCACCGGGGAGCTGTTTTTT	CSSPRRGRTTGELFF
TRBV7-3	NA	TRBJ2-1	many	TGTGCCAGCAGCCCCCTGAGTAATAATGAGCAGTTCTTC	CASSPLSNNEQFF
TRBV12-3/TRBV12-4	TRBD2	TRBJ2-1	many	TGTGCCAGCAGTTTACTAGCGGTTTCGGGCAATGCGCAGTTCTTC	CASSLLAVSGNAQFF
TRBV5-1	NA	TRBJ1-4	many	TGCGCCAGCAGCTTCGGGTTGACAGGTTCCCAGGCTAATGAAAAACTGTTTTTT	CASSFGLTGSQANEKLFF
TRBV7-2	NA	TRBJ1-1	NA	TGTGCCAGCAGCTTCGGGGGAAGGGTACCCACTGAAGCTTTCTTT	CASSFGGRVPTEAFF
TRBV20-1	NA	TRBJ2-1	many	TGCAGTGCTAACGACGGGAATGAGCAGTTCTTC	CSANDGNEQFF
TRBV12-5	TRBD1	TRBJ1-2	many	TGTGCTAGTGGTGGGACAGGGGATGGCTACACCTTC	CASGGTGDGYTF